A single T cell receptor (beta chain) is shown here with its context. These data come from a study of blood T cell repertoires in COVID-19. Study context: Acute and convalescent COVID-19 samples came from the United States, Italy and Spain.

J was trimmed by 5 bases and V by 8 bases; bases with no gene match: 7. CDR1 MDHEN and CDR2 SYDVKM come from the germline V gene. The CDR3 is made up of 15 amino acids. Authors' data handling: Estimation of nucleated cell counts relied on the amplification of reference gene primers. Clones were read by immunoSEQ multiplex PCR, and TCRdb kept only the in-frame ones, dropping some. V and J calls and clone size are as listed in that table; D and trimming were resolved from the DNA. The sample has more than 200,000 clones, approximately 86% seen once. Participants reported their clinical history, and cohort assignment relied on those reports.

The specimen sequenced was PBMCs or T cells enriched from blood (not recorded which). This sequence originates from a woman aged 45 to 65 who had recovered from COVID-19. V and J are TRBV28 and TRBJ1-5, with 12 bases that match TRBD1. CDR3 nucleotide sequence: TGTGCCAGCTCCGGGACAGGGGGCTATCATCAGCCCCAGCATTTT. Its translation: CASSGTGGYHQPQHF.